These 2 T cell receptor beta chains were sequenced from one sample in a study of T cell repertoires in cytomegalovirus infection (dated by TCRdb to the late 2010s). The listed sequencing device is Illumina HiSeq 1500. TCRdb reanalyzed the raw reads on its own, using fastp at Q25 for trimming and MiXCR for clone calling, and kept in-frame beta chains. Every distinct CDR3 protein forms one entry, paired with its most common genes and DNA. Within this sample are 350,000 to 500,000 distinct CDR3 sequences, with around 32% of them counted one time only. The biggest ten clones account for roughly an eighth of the sample. Sequencing was done on a sample of PBMCs. Every receptor here comes from a human donor in good health (CMV status not recorded). Some clones in this sample may be carry-over from other donors' samples.

This clonotype has only a few counts. The chain carries TRBV6-2 or TRBV6-3 and TRBJ2-5; D may correspond to TRBD1 or TRBD2 (6 bases each). Germline values: CDR1 MNHEY, CDR2 SVGEGT. The V end lost 9 bases, the J end lost 5 bases, and 16 bases lay between the germline ends. The CDR3 sequence is 13 residues long. The CDR3 sequence: CARKRGEEETQYF. For the CDR3, the DNA is TGTGCCAGGAAAAGGGGGGAAGAGGAGACCCAGTACTTC.

This clonotype has a handful of counts. The chain is built from TRBV6-5 and TRBJ2-7, with a weak D call TRBD2 (6 bases). The CDR3 has 15 residues. The germline V gene encodes CDR1 MNHEY and CDR2 SVGAGI. Trimming pared 0 bases from V and 6 bases from J, leaving 15 bases between. The chain's CDR3 is CASSYSGGEAGEQYF. The CDR3, as DNA: TGTGCCAGCAGTTACTCGGGTGGGGAGGCAGGCGAGCAGTACTTC.